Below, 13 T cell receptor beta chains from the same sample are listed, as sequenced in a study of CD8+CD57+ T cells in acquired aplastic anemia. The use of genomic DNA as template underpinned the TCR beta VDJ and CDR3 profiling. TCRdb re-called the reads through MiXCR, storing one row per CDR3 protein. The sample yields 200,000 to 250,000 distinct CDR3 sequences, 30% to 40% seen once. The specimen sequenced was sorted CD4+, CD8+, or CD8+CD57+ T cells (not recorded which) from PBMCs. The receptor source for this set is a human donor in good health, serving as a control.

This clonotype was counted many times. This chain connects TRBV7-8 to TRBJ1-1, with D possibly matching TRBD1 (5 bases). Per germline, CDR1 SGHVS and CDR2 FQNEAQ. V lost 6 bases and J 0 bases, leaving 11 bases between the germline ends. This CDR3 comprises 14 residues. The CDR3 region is CASREGRVNTEAFF. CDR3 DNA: TGTGCCAGCAGGGAGGGACGGGTGAACACTGAAGCTTTCTTT.

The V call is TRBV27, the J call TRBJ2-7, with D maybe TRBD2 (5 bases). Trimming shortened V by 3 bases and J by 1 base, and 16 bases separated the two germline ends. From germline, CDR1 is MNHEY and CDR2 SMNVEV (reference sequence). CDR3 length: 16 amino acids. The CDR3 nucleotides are TGTGCCAGCAGTTTGGCAGGCCCAGCGGTATCCTACGAGCAGTACTTC. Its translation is CASSLAGPAVSYEQYF.

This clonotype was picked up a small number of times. The CDR3 DNA reads as TGTGCCAGCTCACCACCGGGCACATTTGCCCACGAGCAGTACTTC. This encodes CASSPPGTFAHEQYF. The rearrangement links TRBV18 to TRBJ2-7; D uncertain. Germline assignment: CDR1 KGHSH and CDR2 LQKENI. V lost 0 bases to trimming and J lost 5 bases, with 14 bases between them. The CDR3 sequence is 15 residues long.

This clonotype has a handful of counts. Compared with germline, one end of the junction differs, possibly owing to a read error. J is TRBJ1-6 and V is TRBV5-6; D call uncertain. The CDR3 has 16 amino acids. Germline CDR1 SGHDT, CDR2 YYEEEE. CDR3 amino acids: CASSLSVAVEQSPLHF. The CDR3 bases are TGTGCCAGTAGCTTGTCGGTGGCTGTGGAGCAATCACCCCTCCACTTT.

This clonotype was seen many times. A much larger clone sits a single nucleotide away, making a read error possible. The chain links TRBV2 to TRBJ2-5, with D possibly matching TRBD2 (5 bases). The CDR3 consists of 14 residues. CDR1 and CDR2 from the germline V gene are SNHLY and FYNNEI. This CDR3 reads CAGSEGGREETQYF. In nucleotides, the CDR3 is TGTGCCGGCAGTGAAGGTGGGAGAGAGGAGACCCAGTACTTC. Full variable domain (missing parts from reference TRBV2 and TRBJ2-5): EPEVTQTPSHQVTQMGQEVILRCVPISNHLYFYWYRQILGQKVEFLVSFYNNEISEKSEIFDDQFSVERPDGSNFTLKIRSTKLEDSAMYFCAGSEGGREETQYFGPGTRLLVL.

Written as DNA, the CDR3 is TGCAGTGCTAGGGACGGCAATCAGCCCCAGCATTTT. This codes for CSARDGNQPQHF. The genes are TRBV20-1 and TRBJ1-5, with D unresolved. The CDR3 extends over 12 amino acids. In germline, CDR1 is DFQATT, CDR2 SNEGSKA (reference sequence). V lost 3 bases, J lost 2 bases, and 5 bases lay in between.

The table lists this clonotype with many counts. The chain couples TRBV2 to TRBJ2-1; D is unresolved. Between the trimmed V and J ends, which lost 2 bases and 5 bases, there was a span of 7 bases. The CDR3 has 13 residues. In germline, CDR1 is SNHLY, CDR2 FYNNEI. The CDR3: CASSEIVDNEQFF. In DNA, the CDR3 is TGTGCCAGCAGTGAAATCGTAGACAATGAGCAGTTCTTC. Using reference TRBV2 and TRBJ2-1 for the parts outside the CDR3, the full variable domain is EPEVTQTPSHQVTQMGQEVILRCVPISNHLYFYWYRQILGQKVEFLVSFYNNEISEKSEIFDDQFSVERPDGSNFTLKIRSTKLEDSAMYFCASSEIVDNEQFFGPGTRLTVL.

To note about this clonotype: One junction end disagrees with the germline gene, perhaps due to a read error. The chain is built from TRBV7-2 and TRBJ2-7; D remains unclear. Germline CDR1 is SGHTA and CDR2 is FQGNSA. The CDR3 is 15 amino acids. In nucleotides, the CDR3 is TGTGCCTGCAGCTTAAAGGCCAGTGCTGGGCGCGAGCAGTACTTC. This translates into CACSLKASAGREQYF.

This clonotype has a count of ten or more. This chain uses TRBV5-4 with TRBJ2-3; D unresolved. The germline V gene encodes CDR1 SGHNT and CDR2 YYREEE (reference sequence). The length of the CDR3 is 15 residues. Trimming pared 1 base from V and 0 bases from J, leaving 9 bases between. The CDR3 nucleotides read TGTGCCAGCAGCTTGCAACTAACTAGCACAGATACGCAGTATTTT. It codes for CASSLQLTSTDTQYF.

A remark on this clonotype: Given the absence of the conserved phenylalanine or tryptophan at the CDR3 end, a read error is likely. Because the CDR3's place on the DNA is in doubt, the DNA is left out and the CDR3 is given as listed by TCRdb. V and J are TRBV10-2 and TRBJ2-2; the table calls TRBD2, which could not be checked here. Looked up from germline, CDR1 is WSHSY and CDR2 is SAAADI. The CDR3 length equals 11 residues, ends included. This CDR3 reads CASSETPGLAG.

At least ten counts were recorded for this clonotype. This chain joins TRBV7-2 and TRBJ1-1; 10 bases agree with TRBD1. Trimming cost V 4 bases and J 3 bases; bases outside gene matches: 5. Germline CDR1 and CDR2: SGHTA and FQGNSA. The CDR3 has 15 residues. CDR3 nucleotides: TGTGCCAGCAGCTCCCGACAGGGGGCTTACACTGAAGCTTTCTTT. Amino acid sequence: CASSSRQGAYTEAFF.

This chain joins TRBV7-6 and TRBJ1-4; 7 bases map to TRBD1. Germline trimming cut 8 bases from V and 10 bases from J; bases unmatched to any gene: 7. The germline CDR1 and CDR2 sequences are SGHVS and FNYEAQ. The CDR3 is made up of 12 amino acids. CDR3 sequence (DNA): TGTGCCAGCCAGACAGGGAGGGGAAAACTGTTTTTT. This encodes CASQTGRGKLFF.

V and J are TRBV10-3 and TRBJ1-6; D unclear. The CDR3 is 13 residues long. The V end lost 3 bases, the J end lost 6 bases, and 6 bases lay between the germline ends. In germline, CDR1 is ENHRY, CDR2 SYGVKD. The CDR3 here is CAISDTGNSPLHF. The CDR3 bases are TGTGCCATCAGTGATACTGGTAATTCACCCCTCCACTTT.